One sample yielded the 24 T cell receptor beta chains listed below, sequenced in a study of monozygotic twins with inflammatory bowel disease. TCRdb reanalyzed the 5' RACE reads, giving one entry per CDR3 protein sequence and no DNA. Its table lists 350,000 to 550,000 distinct CDR3 sequences. Material for sequencing was blood. Receptor source: a human donor with ulcerative colitis or Crohn's disease, or a healthy co-twin of an affected twin (not recorded which).

The chain has TRBV29-1 and TRBJ2-7; no DNA is available, so the TRBD2 call from TCRdb remains unchecked. This CDR3 is 16 amino acids long. Germline-derived CDR1 and CDR2 are SQVTM and ANQGSEA. The CDR3 region is CSFFGTSDSFGYEQYF.

J is TRBJ1-4 and V is TRBV4-1; TCRdb outputs TRBD1, but without DNA this stays unchecked. Germline CDR1 and CDR2: MGHRA and YSYEKL. The CDR3 runs 18 residues. CDR3 loop: CASSQGGTGGSRNEKLFF.

The chain joins TRBV6-5 to TRBJ2-3. This CDR3 contains 15 residues. Looked up from germline, CDR1 is MNHEY and CDR2 is SVGAGI. CDR3 loop: CASSYSRGSTDTQYF.

V is TRBV7-2 and J is TRBJ2-1; TCRdb's D call, TRBD2, is unchecked because there is no DNA. The length of the CDR3 is 15 residues. The germline V gene encodes CDR1 SGHTA and CDR2 FQGNSA. The CDR3 loop is CASSRPRTSFDEQFF. The full variable domain, in which reference TRBV7-2 and TRBJ2-1 provide the parts outside the CDR3, is GAGVSQSPSNKVTEKGKDVELRCDPISGHTALYWYRQSLGQGLEFLIYFQGNSAPDKSGLPSDRFSAERTGGSVSTLTIQRTQQEDSAVYLCASSRPRTSFDEQFFGPGTRLTVL.

The rearrangement joins TRBV30 to TRBJ2-3; the D call from TCRdb, TRBD1, cannot be confirmed without DNA. The CDR3 is 11 residues long. The V gene's germline CDR1 is GTSNPN and CDR2 SVGIG (reference sequence). This CDR3 reads CAWIGGYTQYF.

V and J are TRBV5-1 and TRBJ2-3; the TCRdb call, TRBD1, lacks DNA for checking. The CDR3 contains 15 residues. Per the germline V gene, CDR1 is SGHRS and CDR2 is YFSETQ. CDR3 residues: CASSPVYGTTDTQYF.

The gene calls are TRBV5-6 and TRBJ2-7; TCRdb proposes TRBD1, but this gene call is untestable without DNA. The CDR3 covers 14 residues. The germline CDR1 and CDR2 sequences are SGHDT and YYEEEE. The CDR3 spells CASSQGAYSYEQYF.

The CDR3 protein is CASSFGGRGANTGELFF. The gene calls are TRBV5-1 and TRBJ2-2; TCRdb indicates TRBD1, and absent DNA this call remains unverified. The CDR3 covers 17 residues. The germline gives CDR1 SGHRS, CDR2 YFSETQ. Looking up the rest from reference TRBV5-1 and TRBJ2-2 gives the full variable domain: KAGVTQTPRYLIKTRGQQVTLSCSPISGHRSVSWYQQTPGQGLQFLFEYFSETQRNKGNFPGRFSGRQFSNSRSEMNVSTLELGDSALYLCASSFGGRGANTGELFFGEGSRLTVL.

The CDR3 sequence is CASNLRRFSYEQYF. The chain links TRBV25-1 to TRBJ2-7. This CDR3 comprises 14 residues. Per the germline V gene, CDR1 is MGHDK and CDR2 is SYGVNS.

The chain joins TRBV6-1 to TRBJ1-1; TCRdb outputs TRBD1, but without DNA this stays unchecked. Germline CDR1 and CDR2: MNHNS and SASEGT. This CDR3 is built from 13 residues. CDR3 residues: CASSGLSNTEAFF.

V usage is TRBV7-2 and J usage is TRBJ1-4; TCRdb proposes TRBD1, but this gene call is untestable without DNA. Germline lookup yields CDR1 SGHTA and CDR2 FQGNSA. The CDR3 is made up of 16 amino acids. This CDR3 is CASSKNGAGVNEKLFF. The full variable domain, rest sourced from reference TRBV7-2 and TRBJ1-4, is GAGVSQSPSNKVTEKGKDVELRCDPISGHTALYWYRQSLGQGLEFLIYFQGNSAPDKSGLPSDRFSAERTGGSVSTLTIQRTQQEDSAVYLCASSKNGAGVNEKLFFGSGTQLSVL.

V and J are TRBV3-1 and TRBJ1-4. CDR1 and CDR2 (germline): LGHDT, YNNKEL (reference sequence). The CDR3 has 15 amino acids. The CDR3 region is CASSQGVPRNEKLFF.

The chain has TRBV12-5 and TRBJ2-2; lacking DNA, the TRBD1 call made by TCRdb goes unchecked. The CDR3 has 18 residues. CDR1 LGHNT and CDR2 FRNRAP come from the germline V gene. The CDR3: CASGLVRSDRGSPGELFF.

The chain combines TRBV5-1 with TRBJ2-2; TCRdb gives TRBD1 as the D gene, but with no DNA this cannot be confirmed. There are 15 residues in the CDR3. The germline CDR1 and CDR2 sequences are SGHRS and YFSETQ. The CDR3 protein is CASSPVTGANGELFF. Supplemented by reference TRBV5-1 and TRBJ2-2, the full variable domain reads KAGVTQTPRYLIKTRGQQVTLSCSPISGHRSVSWYQQTPGQGLQFLFEYFSETQRNKGNFPGRFSGRQFSNSRSEMNVSTLELGDSALYLCASSPVTGANGELFFGEGSRLTVL.

The chain joins TRBV27 to TRBJ1-1; TCRdb gives TRBD1 as the D gene, but with no DNA this cannot be confirmed. This CDR3 has 17 amino acids. Germline loops: CDR1 MNHEY, CDR2 SMNVEV (reference sequence). CDR3 region: CASSLSFRQGRNTEAFF.

This sequence joins TRBV20-1 and TRBJ2-2; the TRBD1 assignment by TCRdb is unverifiable without DNA. There are 15 residues in the CDR3. Germline CDR1 DFQATT, CDR2 SNEGSKA (reference sequence). The CDR3 spells CSAPWRGSNTGELFF.

This chain connects TRBV29-1 to TRBJ2-7. The germline CDR1 and CDR2 sequences are SQVTM and ANQGSEA. The length of the CDR3 is 11 residues. The CDR3 spells CSVAYSYEQYF.

The chain couples TRBV18 to TRBJ2-7. There are 14 residues in the CDR3. CDR1 KGHSH and CDR2 LQKENI come from the germline V gene. The CDR3 protein is CASSPSLGLYEQYF.

The rearrangement links TRBV2 to TRBJ1-4. CDR1 is SNHLY, CDR2 FYNNEI, per germline. The CDR3 contains 14 residues. The CDR3 loop reads CASSETGFNEKLFF.

The chain joins TRBV27 to TRBJ1-2; TCRdb designates TRBD1, a call that cannot be tested without DNA. Germline CDR1 is MNHEY and CDR2 is SMNVEV (reference sequence). The CDR3 sequence is 15 residues long. CDR3 sequence reads: CASSRRRTGWNGYTF.

The chain recombines TRBV30 with TRBJ1-1. The CDR3 has 13 residues. Looked up from germline, CDR1 is GTSNPN and CDR2 is SVGIG (reference sequence). The CDR3 loop is CALKGRLNTEAFF.

The genes are TRBV27 and TRBJ2-1; TCRdb's D call of TRBD1 is untestable without DNA. From germline, CDR1 is MNHEY and CDR2 SMNVEV (reference sequence). This CDR3 is 16 amino acids long. This chain's CDR3 is CASSPGPGREGNEQFF.

The J gene is TRBJ2-7, the V gene TRBV29-1; lacking DNA, the TRBD1 call made by TCRdb goes unchecked. The CDR3 consists of 12 residues. Germline values: CDR1 SQVTM, CDR2 ANQGSEA. CDR3 amino acids: CSVGHGSYEQYF.

The CDR3 loop is CSARRGLAGNEQYF. This rearrangement joins TRBV20-1 to TRBJ2-7; TCRdb's D call, TRBD2, is unchecked because there is no DNA. CDR3 size: 14 residues. Germline CDR1 and CDR2: DFQATT and SNEGSKA (reference sequence).